This TCR beta chain was recorded in a study of technical replicates of blood from a few donors. Repertoires were generated with immunoSEQ multiplex PCR, while TCRdb's copy carries only in-frame clones and drops some. The sample lists just over 80,000 clones, less than 95% seen once, with about 0.39% in the top ten. This CDR3 spans 14 amino acids. The V segment lost 5 bases and the J segment 4 bases; nucleotides outside the gene matches: 5. Per germline, CDR1 GTSNPN and CDR2 SVGIG (reference sequence). The origin of this receptor is a human donor in good health. V usage is TRBV30 and J usage is TRBJ2-2, with 9 nucleotides matching TRBD1. Sequencing was done on a sample of T cells isolated from PBMCs. The CDR3 DNA sequence: TGTGCCTGGGAAAAGACAGGGGGCACCGGGGAGCTGTTTTTT. Encoded protein: CAWEKTGGTGELFF.